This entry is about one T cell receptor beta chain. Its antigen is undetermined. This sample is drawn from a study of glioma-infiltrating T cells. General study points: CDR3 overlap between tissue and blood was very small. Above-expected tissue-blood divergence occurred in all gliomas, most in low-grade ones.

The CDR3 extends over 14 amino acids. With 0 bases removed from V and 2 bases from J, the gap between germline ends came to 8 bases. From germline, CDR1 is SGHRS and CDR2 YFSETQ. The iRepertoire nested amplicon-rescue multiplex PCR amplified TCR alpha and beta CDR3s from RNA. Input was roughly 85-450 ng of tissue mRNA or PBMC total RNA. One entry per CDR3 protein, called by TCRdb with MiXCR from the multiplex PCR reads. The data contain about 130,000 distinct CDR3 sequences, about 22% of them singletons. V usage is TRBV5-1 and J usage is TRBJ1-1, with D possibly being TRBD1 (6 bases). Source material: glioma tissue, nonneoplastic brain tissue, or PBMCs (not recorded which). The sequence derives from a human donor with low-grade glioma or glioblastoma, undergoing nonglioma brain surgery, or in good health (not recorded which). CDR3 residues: CASSLGDKNTEAFF. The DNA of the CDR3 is TGCGCCAGCAGCTTGGGGGACAAAAACACTGAAGCTTTCTTT.